These 10 T cell receptor beta chains were all obtained from the same sample, sequenced in a study of blood T cell repertoires in COVID-19. Some clones are missing from TCRdb's copy, which holds only in-frame ones; the method was immunoSEQ multiplex PCR. The sample carries around 250,000 clones, around 93% recorded once. The specimen was PBMCs or T cells enriched from blood (not recorded which). These receptors were obtained from a human donor in a cohort exposed to, infected with or recovered from COVID-19 (not recorded which). The donor label of this sample is uncertain.

The J gene is TRBJ2-3, the V gene TRBV9; TRBD2 matches 7 bases. The CDR3 spans 15 residues. With 0 bases clipped from V and 1 base from J, the junction kept 2 bases outside the gene matches. The germline CDR1 and CDR2 sequences are SGDLS and YYNGEE. CDR3 nucleotides: TGTGCCAGCAGCGTAGCAGCGGGACGCACAGATACGCAGTATTTT. Translated: CASSVAAGRTDTQYF.

V gene TRBV7-9 combines with J gene TRBJ2-1; 7 nucleotides line up with TRBD1. V dropped 7 bases and J dropped 9; count of bases not matched to a gene: 15. The CDR3 loop spans 15 amino acids. CDR1 and CDR2 (germline): SEHNR, FQNEAQ (reference sequence). As DNA, the CDR3 is TGTGCCAGCAACCCAGACAGGGCCTTTTGGGGTGAGCAGTTCTTC. Its translation is CASNPDRAFWGEQFF. Looking up the rest from reference TRBV7-9 and TRBJ2-1 gives the full variable domain: DTGVSQNPRHKITKRGQNVTFRCDPISEHNRLYWYRQTLGQGPEFLTYFQNEAQLEKSRLLSDRFSAERPKGSFSTLEIQRTEQGDSAMYLCASNPDRAFWGEQFFGPGTRLTVL.

This chain uses TRBV30 with TRBJ1-1; maybe TRBD1 (6 bases). Germline-derived CDR1 and CDR2 are GTSNPN and SVGIG (reference sequence). V dropped 1 base and J dropped 1 base, with 7 bases sitting between them. The CDR3 length is 13 residues. CDR3 sequence: CAWSGGQNTEAFF. The CDR3 DNA is TGTGCCTGGAGTGGGGGACAGAACACTGAAGCTTTCTTT.

The gene calls are TRBV19 and TRBJ2-7; 7 positions match TRBD1. This CDR3 has 12 amino acids. Germline trimming cut 5 bases from V and 5 bases from J; bases unmatched to any gene: 3. Per germline, CDR1 LNHDA and CDR2 SQIVND (reference sequence). CDR3 in amino acids: CASSPQGDEQYF. CDR3 DNA sequence: TGTGCCAGTAGTCCTCAGGGGGACGAGCAGTACTTC.

The rearrangement uses TRBV18 and TRBJ1-2, with TRBD1 matching 7 bases. This CDR3 has 15 amino acids. Losses at the gene ends were 4 bases for V and 8 bases for J; bases not matched to a gene: 13. Per the germline V gene, CDR1 is KGHSH and CDR2 is LQKENI. This CDR3 is CASSLGQDRYSGYTF. CDR3 coding DNA: TGTGCCAGCTCACTCGGACAGGACCGCTACTCCGGCTACACCTTC.

The V and J genes are TRBV5-1 and TRBJ2-7; D might be TRBD1 (8 bases). The CDR3 has 15 amino acids. V was trimmed by 6 bases and J by 0 bases, leaving 16 bases between them. CDR1 and CDR2 from the germline V gene are SGHRS and YFSETQ. This CDR3 reads CASTGGQGPSYEQYF. CDR3 coding DNA: TGCGCCAGCACGGGAGGACAGGGACCCTCCTACGAGCAGTACTTC.

This chain's CDR3 is CASSPRTGGGNTEAFF. The DNA for the CDR3 is TGTGCCAGCTCACCGAGGACAGGGGGCGGGAACACTGAAGCTTTCTTT. The chain couples TRBV18 to TRBJ1-1; 11 positions match TRBD1. The germline gives CDR1 KGHSH, CDR2 LQKENI. This CDR3 has 16 residues. V lost 3 bases and J lost 1; bases outside the gene matches: 4.

The chain employs TRBV9 and TRBJ1-2; the match to TRBD1 covers 10 bases. CDR1 is SGDLS, CDR2 YYNGEE, per germline. V trimming: 4 bases; J trimming: 4 bases; junction bases outside the gene matches: 4. The CDR3 sequence is 14 residues long. The CDR3 DNA sequence: TGTGCCAGCAGCCGGGACAGGGGAGTCTATGGCTACACCTTC. Translated: CASSRDRGVYGYTF. The full variable domain, its missing parts supplied by reference TRBV9 and TRBJ1-2, is DSGVTQTPKHLITATGQRVTLRCSPRSGDLSVYWYQQSLDQGLQFLIQYYNGEERAKGNILERFSAQQFPDLHSELNLSSLELGDSALYFCASSRDRGVYGYTFGSGTRLTVV.

The chain uses TRBV7-9 and TRBJ2-5, with 11 bases lining up with TRBD1. The CDR3 extends over 14 amino acids. CDR1 is SEHNR, CDR2 FQNEAQ, per germline (reference sequence). The J segment lost 5 bases and the V segment lost 3 bases, leaving 2 bases of the junction unmatched. In DNA form, the CDR3 reads TGTGCCAGCAGCTTGGGACAGGGGGTTGAGACCCAGTACTTC. Amino acids: CASSLGQGVETQYF.

V usage is TRBV9 and J usage is TRBJ1-1, with D tentatively TRBD1 (5 bases). From germline, CDR1 is SGDLS and CDR2 YYNGEE. The CDR3 has 15 amino acids. V was cut by 0 bases and J by 1 base, with 10 bases left in between. The CDR3 DNA is TGTGCCAGCAGCGTAGCAGACAGACAGAACACTGAAGCTTTCTTT. Translated, it gives CASSVADRQNTEAFF.